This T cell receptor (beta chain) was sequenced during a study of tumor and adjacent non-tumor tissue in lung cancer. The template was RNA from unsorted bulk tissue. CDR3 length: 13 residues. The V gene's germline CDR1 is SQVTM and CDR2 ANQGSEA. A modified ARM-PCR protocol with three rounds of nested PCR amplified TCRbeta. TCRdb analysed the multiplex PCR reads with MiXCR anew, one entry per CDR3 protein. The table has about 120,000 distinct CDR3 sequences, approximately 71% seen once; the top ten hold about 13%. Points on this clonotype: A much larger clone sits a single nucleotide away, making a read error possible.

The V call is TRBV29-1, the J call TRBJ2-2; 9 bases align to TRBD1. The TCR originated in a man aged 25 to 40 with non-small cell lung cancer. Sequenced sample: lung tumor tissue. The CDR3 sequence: CSVQRTGAGVLFF. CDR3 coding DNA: TGCAGCGTCCAACGGACAGGGGCCGGGGTGCTGTTTTTT.